The rows below give T cell receptor beta chains drawn from one sample of a study of blood T cell repertoires in COVID-19. Assay used: immunoSEQ multiplex PCR; TCRdb lists only in-frame clones, some missing. The data contain about 140,000 clones, roughly 84% of them seen just once; the ten biggest clones take up less than 4%. Specimen: peripheral blood. Every receptor here comes from a woman aged 60-75 years with acute or convalescent COVID-19. Both conserved end residues are part of each CDR3. The D gene is left open where the match is weak. Not every row has a clone size; where given, it reads once, few, many or a size class.

cdr3_length: 15
clone_size: once
v_call: TRBV30
j_call: TRBJ2-5
d_call: TRBD1
cdr3_aa: CAWSVASGGQETQYF
cdr3_nt: TGTGCCTGGAGTGTGGCCTCAGGGGGCCAGGAGACCCAGTACTTC

cdr3_length: 16
clone_size: -
v_call: TRBV4-2
j_call: TRBJ2-7
d_call: TRBD2
cdr3_aa: CASSQELAGVYDEQYF
cdr3_nt: TGTGCCAGCAGCCAAGAGTTAGCGGGAGTGTACGACGAGCAGTACTTC

cdr3_length: 12
clone_size: -
v_call: TRBV3-1/TRBV3-2
j_call: TRBJ2-1
d_call: -
cdr3_aa: CASSQDELLQFF
cdr3_nt: TGTGCCAGCAGCCAAGATGAACTGTTACAGTTCTTC

cdr3_length: 13
clone_size: few
v_call: TRBV27
j_call: TRBJ2-6
d_call: TRBD1
cdr3_aa: CASRPGGVNVLTF
cdr3_nt: TGTGCCAGCAGGCCAGGGGGCGTCAACGTCCTGACTTTC

cdr3_length: 11
clone_size: once
v_call: TRBV6-5
j_call: TRBJ2-7
d_call: -
cdr3_aa: CASTGLYEQYF
cdr3_nt: TGTGCCAGCACAGGACTCTACGAGCAGTACTTC

cdr3_length: 16
clone_size: -
v_call: TRBV2
j_call: TRBJ1-2
d_call: -
cdr3_aa: CASSEINVRGNYGYTF
cdr3_nt: TGTGCCAGCAGTGAAATTAACGTAAGGGGAAACTATGGCTACACCTTC

cdr3_length: 17
clone_size: -
v_call: TRBV25-1
j_call: TRBJ1-1
d_call: -
cdr3_aa: CASSEFIKTVGCTEAFF
cdr3_nt: TGTGCCAGCAGTGAATTCATTAAGACAGTCGGGTGCACTGAAGCTTTCTTT

cdr3_length: 16
clone_size: -
v_call: TRBV4-1
j_call: TRBJ2-7
d_call: TRBD2
cdr3_aa: CASSQDWGGTTYEQYF
cdr3_nt: TGCGCCAGCAGCCAAGATTGGGGCGGGACTACCTACGAGCAGTACTTC

cdr3_length: 16
clone_size: -
v_call: TRBV6-1
j_call: TRBJ2-1
d_call: -
cdr3_aa: CATREGRRSSYNEQFF
cdr3_nt: TGTGCCACCCGTGAGGGGAGAAGAAGCTCCTACAATGAGCAGTTCTTC

cdr3_length: 19
clone_size: -
v_call: TRBV18
j_call: TRBJ1-5
d_call: TRBD1
cdr3_aa: CASSPADRGPGYSNQPQHF
cdr3_nt: TGTGCCAGCTCCCCAGCAGACAGGGGGCCGGGTTATAGCAATCAGCCCCAGCATTTT

cdr3_length: 16
clone_size: -
v_call: TRBV7-8
j_call: TRBJ2-2
d_call: TRBD2
cdr3_aa: CASTSGSLAGVWELFF
cdr3_nt: TGTGCCAGCACCTCTGGGAGCTTAGCGGGAGTTTGGGAGCTGTTTTTT

cdr3_length: 16
clone_size: -
v_call: TRBV28
j_call: TRBJ1-3
d_call: TRBD1
cdr3_aa: CASSFLRGQAGNTIYF
cdr3_nt: TGTGCCAGCAGTTTCCTCAGGGGGCAAGCTGGAAACACCATATATTTT

cdr3_length: 14
clone_size: -
v_call: TRBV19
j_call: TRBJ1-2
d_call: -
cdr3_aa: CASSIMQTPRGYTF
cdr3_nt: TGTGCCAGTAGTATAATGCAAACTCCGAGGGGCTACACCTTC

cdr3_length: 15
clone_size: few
v_call: TRBV28
j_call: TRBJ1-2
d_call: TRBD1
cdr3_aa: CASSLGTGGNYGYTF
cdr3_nt: TGTGCCAGCAGTCTCGGGACAGGGGGCAACTATGGCTACACCTTC

cdr3_length: 15
clone_size: -
v_call: TRBV7-9
j_call: TRBJ2-2
d_call: -
cdr3_aa: CASSPGQTNTGELFF
cdr3_nt: TGTGCCAGCAGCCCCGGACAGACTAACACCGGGGAGCTGTTTTTT

cdr3_length: 14
clone_size: -
v_call: TRBV16
j_call: TRBJ2-7
d_call: TRBD1
cdr3_aa: CASSPGTGEYEQYF
cdr3_nt: TGTGCCAGCAGCCCCGGGACAGGGGAGTACGAGCAGTACTTC

cdr3_length: 14
clone_size: -
v_call: TRBV28
j_call: TRBJ2-5
d_call: TRBD1
cdr3_aa: CASSLTGGGETQYF
cdr3_nt: TGTGCCAGCAGTTTGACAGGGGGCGGCGAGACCCAGTACTTC

cdr3_length: 15
clone_size: -
v_call: TRBV5-8
j_call: TRBJ1-4
d_call: TRBD1
cdr3_aa: CASSRRDSSNEKLFF
cdr3_nt: TGTGCCAGCAGCCGACGGGACAGTTCTAATGAAAAACTGTTTTTT

cdr3_length: 16
clone_size: -
v_call: TRBV3-1/TRBV3-2
j_call: TRBJ2-1
d_call: -
cdr3_aa: CASSQDAESSYNEQFF
cdr3_nt: TGTGCCAGCAGCCAAGATGCGGAAAGCTCCTACAATGAGCAGTTCTTC

cdr3_length: 12
clone_size: -
v_call: TRBV29-1
j_call: TRBJ2-6
d_call: -
cdr3_aa: CSANSGANVLTF
cdr3_nt: TGCAGCGCCAACTCTGGGGCCAACGTCCTGACTTTC

cdr3_length: 12
clone_size: -
v_call: TRBV11-2
j_call: TRBJ2-3
d_call: -
cdr3_aa: CASSFPADTQYF
cdr3_nt: TGTGCCAGCAGCTTTCCGGCAGATACGCAGTATTTT

cdr3_length: 17
clone_size: -
v_call: TRBV20-1
j_call: TRBJ2-3
d_call: TRBD1
cdr3_aa: CSASIGAGDSLTDTQYF
cdr3_nt: TGCAGTGCTAGTATAGGTGCAGGGGACAGCCTCACAGATACGCAGTATTTT

cdr3_length: 16
clone_size: few
v_call: TRBV15
j_call: TRBJ2-7
d_call: -
cdr3_aa: CATSRDETGNSYEQYF
cdr3_nt: TGTGCCACCAGCAGAGATGAGACGGGGAACTCCTACGAGCAGTACTTC

cdr3_length: 15
clone_size: -
v_call: TRBV5-4
j_call: TRBJ2-3
d_call: TRBD2
cdr3_aa: CASSVGLAGTDTQYF
cdr3_nt: TGTGCCAGCAGCGTCGGACTAGCGGGCACAGATACGCAGTATTTT

cdr3_length: 14
clone_size: -
v_call: TRBV7-2
j_call: TRBJ1-2
d_call: TRBD1
cdr3_aa: CASSILTGDYGYTF
cdr3_nt: TGTGCCAGCAGCATCCTGACAGGGGACTATGGCTACACCTTC

cdr3_length: 15
clone_size: -
v_call: TRBV7-2
j_call: TRBJ2-7
d_call: TRBD2
cdr3_aa: CASSYVAGEAYEQYF
cdr3_nt: TGTGCCAGCAGCTACGTCGCGGGAGAGGCCTACGAGCAGTACTTC

cdr3_length: 14
clone_size: once
v_call: TRBV7-9
j_call: TRBJ2-1
d_call: -
cdr3_aa: CASEGTPRYNEQFF
cdr3_nt: TGTGCCAGCGAAGGGACTCCTCGGTACAATGAGCAGTTCTTC

cdr3_length: 16
clone_size: once
v_call: TRBV5-1
j_call: TRBJ1-1
d_call: TRBD1
cdr3_aa: CASSLDRTGVKTEAFF
cdr3_nt: TGCGCCAGCAGCTTGGACAGGACAGGGGTGAAGACTGAAGCTTTCTTT

cdr3_length: 16
clone_size: -
v_call: TRBV28
j_call: TRBJ2-4
d_call: TRBD1
cdr3_aa: CASSLWDRVAKNIQYF
cdr3_nt: TGTGCCAGCAGTTTATGGGACAGGGTAGCCAAAAACATTCAGTACTTC

cdr3_length: 15
clone_size: -
v_call: TRBV27
j_call: TRBJ2-5
d_call: -
cdr3_aa: CASSLVADTQETQYF
cdr3_nt: TGTGCCAGCAGTTTGGTGGCGGATACACAAGAGACCCAGTACTTC

cdr3_length: 14
clone_size: -
v_call: TRBV6-2/TRBV6-3
j_call: TRBJ1-6
d_call: -
cdr3_aa: CASSYSGPEGTLHF
cdr3_nt: TGTGCCAGCAGTTACTCGGGGCCGGAGGGGACCCTCCACTTT

cdr3_length: 14
clone_size: -
v_call: TRBV30
j_call: TRBJ1-1
d_call: TRBD1
cdr3_aa: CAWSERGRLDRAFF
cdr3_nt: TGTGCCTGGAGTGAGAGGGGGCGTCTGGATCGGGCTTTCTTT

cdr3_length: 14
clone_size: -
v_call: TRBV2
j_call: TRBJ1-1
d_call: TRBD1
cdr3_aa: CASSFRDRGSEAFF
cdr3_nt: TGTGCCAGCAGCTTCCGGGACAGGGGGTCTGAAGCTTTCTTT

cdr3_length: 13
clone_size: -
v_call: TRBV24-1
j_call: TRBJ2-1
d_call: TRBD2
cdr3_aa: CATSDLNSGEQFF
cdr3_nt: TGTGCCACCAGTGACCTCAATAGCGGGGAGCAGTTCTTC

cdr3_length: 11
clone_size: -
v_call: TRBV12-3/TRBV12-4
j_call: TRBJ2-2
d_call: TRBD1
cdr3_aa: CASSWGQGEVF
cdr3_nt: TGTGCCAGCAGTTGGGGACAGGGAGAGGTTTTT

cdr3_length: 16
clone_size: once
v_call: TRBV11-3
j_call: TRBJ2-7
d_call: TRBD2
cdr3_aa: CASSPLRGVGTYEQYF
cdr3_nt: TGTGCCAGCAGCCCCCTGCGGGGGGTTGGAACCTACGAGCAGTACTTC

cdr3_length: 16
clone_size: -
v_call: TRBV5-8
j_call: TRBJ2-1
d_call: TRBD2
cdr3_aa: CASSLVPSGQYNEQFF
cdr3_nt: TGTGCCAGCAGCTTGGTACCTAGCGGGCAGTACAATGAGCAGTTCTTC

cdr3_length: 13
clone_size: -
v_call: TRBV10-3
j_call: TRBJ1-1
d_call: TRBD1
cdr3_aa: CAIRGTENTEAFF
cdr3_nt: TGTGCCATCAGGGGGACAGAGAACACTGAAGCTTTCTTT

cdr3_length: 15
clone_size: -
v_call: TRBV3-1/TRBV3-2
j_call: TRBJ2-2
d_call: TRBD1
cdr3_aa: CASSRYGQGHGELFF
cdr3_nt: TGTGCCAGCAGCCGATACGGACAGGGGCACGGGGAGCTGTTTTTT

cdr3_length: 16
clone_size: -
v_call: TRBV6-2/TRBV6-3
j_call: TRBJ2-3
d_call: TRBD2
cdr3_aa: CASSVGLALYTDTQYF
cdr3_nt: TGTGCCAGCAGCGTGGGACTAGCGCTATACACAGATACGCAGTATTTT

cdr3_length: 13
clone_size: -
v_call: TRBV28
j_call: TRBJ1-2
d_call: -
cdr3_aa: CASRTGANYGYTF
cdr3_nt: TGTGCCAGCAGGACAGGAGCTAACTATGGCTACACCTTC

cdr3_length: 15
clone_size: -
v_call: TRBV5-1
j_call: TRBJ2-7
d_call: -
cdr3_aa: CASSQPGTPSYEQYF
cdr3_nt: TGCGCCAGCAGCCAGCCCGGGACTCCCTCCTACGAGCAGTACTTC

cdr3_length: 15
clone_size: -
v_call: TRBV2
j_call: TRBJ2-1
d_call: TRBD2
cdr3_aa: CASSDGAGAFNEQFF
cdr3_nt: TGTGCCAGCAGTGACGGGGCGGGAGCTTTCAATGAGCAGTTCTTC

cdr3_length: 14
clone_size: -
v_call: TRBV6-5
j_call: TRBJ1-1
d_call: -
cdr3_aa: CASSSVTGNTEAFF
cdr3_nt: TGTGCCAGCAGTTCCGTGACAGGGAACACTGAAGCTTTCTTT

cdr3_length: 15
clone_size: -
v_call: TRBV5-4
j_call: TRBJ2-5
d_call: TRBD1
cdr3_aa: CASSFRDRGRETQYF
cdr3_nt: TGTGCCAGCAGCTTCCGGGACAGGGGGCGGGAGACCCAGTACTTC

cdr3_length: 15
clone_size: -
v_call: TRBV6-6
j_call: TRBJ2-7
d_call: TRBD1
cdr3_aa: CASSLVGTGTHEQYF
cdr3_nt: TGTGCCAGCAGTCTCGTCGGGACAGGGACCCACGAGCAGTACTTC

cdr3_length: 16
clone_size: once
v_call: TRBV5-8
j_call: TRBJ1-5
d_call: -
cdr3_aa: CASSPGSDSLNQPQHF
cdr3_nt: TGTGCCAGCAGCCCAGGATCGGACAGCCTCAATCAGCCCCAGCATTTT

cdr3_length: 16
clone_size: once
v_call: TRBV19
j_call: TRBJ1-5
d_call: TRBD1
cdr3_aa: CASSSRQGGYYQPQHF
cdr3_nt: TGTGCCAGTAGTTCACGACAGGGAGGTTATTATCAGCCCCAGCATTTT

cdr3_length: 11
clone_size: -
v_call: TRBV30
j_call: TRBJ1-1
d_call: -
cdr3_aa: CAWSAAVEAFF
cdr3_nt: TGTGCCTGGAGTGCTGCAGTTGAAGCTTTCTTT

cdr3_length: 13
clone_size: -
v_call: TRBV19
j_call: TRBJ2-7
d_call: -
cdr3_aa: CASSIKNNYEQYF
cdr3_nt: TGTGCCAGTAGTATAAAAAACAACTACGAGCAGTACTTC

cdr3_length: 14
clone_size: -
v_call: TRBV5-1
j_call: TRBJ2-7
d_call: TRBD1
cdr3_aa: CASSREGQAYEQYF
cdr3_nt: TGCGCCAGCAGCAGAGAGGGACAGGCCTACGAGCAGTACTTC